This entry describes one TCR beta chain. Antigen: not known. The record originates from a study of T cell repertoires in cytomegalovirus infection. The junction had 15 bases not matched to a gene; V was cut back by 5 bases and J by 5 bases. The V gene's germline CDR1 is SGHVS and CDR2 FNYEAQ. The CDR3 has 18 amino acids. TCRdb re-called the reads through MiXCR, storing one row per CDR3 protein. The data hold 300,000 to 400,000 distinct CDR3 sequences, with 29% observed a single time. The origin of this receptor is a human donor in good health (CMV status not recorded). Some clones in this sample may be carry-over from other donors' samples. The V and J genes are TRBV7-6 and TRBJ2-7; 13 nucleotides line up with TRBD2. Sequenced here: cultured PBMCs, sampled from culture after CMV antigen stimulation. The CDR3 sequence: CASSPQEPGLAGQNEQYF. The CDR3 coding sequence is TGTGCCAGCAGCCCTCAAGAACCGGGACTAGCGGGACAGAACGAGCAGTACTTC. The full variable domain, with the rest looked up from reference TRBV7-6 and TRBJ2-7, is GAGVSQSPRYKVTKRGQDVALRCDPISGHVSLYWYRQALGQGPEFLTYFNYEAQQDKSGLPNDRFSAERPEGSISTLTIQRTEQRDSAMYRCASSPQEPGLAGQNEQYFGPGTRLTVT.